The sequence of this T cell receptor beta chain was determined in a study of T cells after yellow fever vaccination. 5'RACE template switching added a universal primer site and UMIs to TCR cDNA. TCRdb called the 5' RACE reads again in MiXCR, with one record for every CDR3 protein. The table includes hundreds of thousands of distinct CDR3 sequences, 10% to 15% detected once. This clonotype has only a few counts. The antigen is not known. General observations from the study: Although the secondary response was weaker, it peaked faster, at day 5 versus 15.

The sequencing here drew on PBMCs, taken on the day of the yellow fever booster vaccination. This TCR came from a man aged 25 to 45 who received the YFV17D yellow fever vaccine.

The CDR3 coding sequence is TGCAGCGTTGACAACGCGAACACCGGGGAGCTGTTTTTT. This sequence encodes CSVDNANTGELFF. This sequence joins TRBV29-1 and TRBJ2-2; D is unclear. With 3 bases removed from V and 0 bases from J, the gap between germline ends came to 5 bases. The V gene's germline CDR1 is SQVTM and CDR2 ANQGSEA. This CDR3 region has 13 residues.